Sequencing of this T cell receptor beta chain was carried out in a study of cytomegalovirus exposure and HLA in healthy donors. This clone was found a few times. The CDR3 is made up of 17 amino acids. The germline V gene has CDR1 SGHTA and CDR2 FQGNSA. The V segment lost 2 bases and the J segment 4 bases; nucleotides outside the gene matches: 7. Vbeta (60) and Jbeta (13) primers were used in the PCR. Libraries were prepared by immunoSEQ multiplex PCR; TCRdb keeps only in-frame clonotypes and omits some of them. In the table there are about 200,000 clones, approximately 70% of which are singletons. The receptor was derived from a man aged 40-50 years in good health and CMV-seropositive. Sequenced material: PBMCs. This sequence joins TRBV7-2 and TRBJ2-1; 11 bases fit TRBD2. The CDR3 sequence: CASSLNLAGGYYNEQFF. The CDR3 DNA follows: TGTGCCAGCAGCTTAAATCTAGCGGGGGGTTATTACAATGAGCAGTTCTTC.